A single sample is the source of the 20 T cell receptor beta chains below, sequenced in a study of blood T cell repertoires in COVID-19. Only in-frame clones appear in the TCRdb table, and some are missing; sequencing was by immunoSEQ multiplex PCR. The profile shows around 160,000 clones, roughly nine tenths of them singletons. Sample: peripheral blood. The source of these receptors is a man in his sixties with active or convalescent COVID-19.

The chain joins TRBV27 to TRBJ1-6; tentative D call: TRBD1 (6 bases). This CDR3 spans 13 amino acids. The V and J ends lost 7 bases and 8 bases respectively, with 12 bases between them. Germline V gene lookup returns CDR1 MNHEY and CDR2 SMNVEV (reference sequence). The DNA of the CDR3 is TGTGCCAGCACAGGGGTTTTGGATTCACCCCTCCACTTT. Protein sequence: CASTGVLDSPLHF.

This chain joins TRBV11-2 and TRBJ1-3; a weak D match, TRBD1 (5 bases). The CDR3 covers 15 residues. Germline CDR1 reads SGHAT; CDR2 reads FQNNGV. V lost 4 bases and J 5 bases, leaving 15 bases between the germline ends. CDR3 region: CASSSPGGRRNTIYF. DNA for the CDR3: TGTGCCAGCAGCTCCCCCGGGGGTCGGAGAAACACCATATATTTT.

This clone was seen just once. The rearrangement links TRBV19 to TRBJ1-5, with D possibly matching TRBD1 (5 bases). Per germline, CDR1 LNHDA and CDR2 SQIVND (reference sequence). Between the trimmed V and J ends, which lost 4 bases and 0 bases, there was a span of 19 bases. This CDR3 is built from 18 residues. CDR3 nucleotides: TGTGCCAGTAGTAAAGCCCCGGGACTGCATTTTAGCAATCAGCCCCAGCATTTT. Translated: CASSKAPGLHFSNQPQHF.

This chain links TRBV6-2 or TRBV6-3 with TRBJ2-7; weak D call: TRBD1 (6 bases). V was clipped by 5 bases and J by 0 bases, with 14 bases between them. The germline V gene has CDR1 MNHEY and CDR2 SVGEGT. CDR3 size: 15 residues. The CDR3 is CASSPRTDSSYEQYF. CDR3 DNA: TGTGCCAGCAGTCCCAGGACAGATAGCTCCTACGAGCAGTACTTC.

This chain connects TRBV7-2 to TRBJ2-5; 9 bases map to TRBD1. Germline loops: CDR1 SGHTA, CDR2 FQGNSA. J gave up 5 bases and V 5 bases, and 3 bases lay outside the gene matches. The CDR3 loop spans 13 amino acids. CDR3 coding DNA: TGTGCCAGCAGCAGACAGGGGGAGGAGACCCAGTACTTC. This codes for CASSRQGEETQYF.

This clone was observed once. The genes are TRBV3-1 (or the pseudogene TRBV3-2) and TRBJ1-2, with 10 bases aligning to TRBD1. The CDR3 is 13 amino acids. Trimming cost V 4 bases and J 8 bases; bases outside gene matches: 4. Germline CDR1 is LGHDT and CDR2 is YNNKEL (reference sequence). The CDR3 loop is CASSPTGGAGYTF. CDR3 nucleotide sequence: TGTGCCAGCAGCCCGACAGGGGGCGCAGGCTACACCTTC.

This sequence joins TRBV5-1 and TRBJ1-2; D unresolved. CDR3 size: 13 residues. The germline V gene encodes CDR1 SGHRS and CDR2 YFSETQ. The V and J ends lost 3 bases and 2 bases respectively, with 8 bases between them. The CDR3 sequence is CASSSGKNYGYTF. CDR3 DNA: TGCGCCAGCAGCTCCGGGAAGAACTATGGCTACACCTTC. Variable domain in full (rest from reference TRBV5-1 and TRBJ1-2): KAGVTQTPRYLIKTRGQQVTLSCSPISGHRSVSWYQQTPGQGLQFLFEYFSETQRNKGNFPGRFSGRQFSNSRSEMNVSTLELGDSALYLCASSSGKNYGYTFGSGTRLTVV.

The chain recombines TRBV30 with TRBJ2-1; TRBD2 matches 7 bases. The CDR3 contains 13 residues. The germline CDR1 and CDR2 sequences are GTSNPN and SVGIG (reference sequence). The V gene end was trimmed by 4 bases and the J gene end by 7 bases; junction bases not matched to a gene: 7. The CDR3 DNA is TGTGCCTGGAACCGGCAGGGAGGGAATGAGCAGTTCTTC. As protein: CAWNRQGGNEQFF.

V is TRBV4-1 and J is TRBJ2-1, with TRBD1 matching 10 bases. This CDR3 comprises 15 residues. Germline values: CDR1 MGHRA, CDR2 YSYEKL. V trimming: 2 bases; J trimming: 8 bases; junction bases outside the gene matches: 6. Written as DNA, the CDR3 is TGCGCCAGCAGCCAAACGGGACAGGGGTTCCATGAGCAGTTCTTC. As protein: CASSQTGQGFHEQFF.

The chain combines TRBV3-1 (or the pseudogene TRBV3-2) with TRBJ2-3; TRBD1 matches 10 bases. Germline lookup yields CDR1 LGHDT and CDR2 YNNKEL (reference sequence). V gave up 1 base and J gave up 4 bases; unmatched junction bases: 17. The CDR3 extends over 20 amino acids. The CDR3 nucleotides read TGTGCCAGCAGCCAAGTACGACAGGGGGCTAGCGGCCTCACGGCAGATACGCAGTATTTT. Protein product: CASSQVRQGASGLTADTQYF.

The chain uses TRBV6-4 and TRBJ1-5, with D perhaps TRBD1 (5 bases). The germline gives CDR1 MRHNA, CDR2 SNTAGT. The CDR3 extends over 15 amino acids. The V end was cut by 4 bases, the J end by 4 bases, with 14 bases between. The CDR3 spells CASSAGGGTNQPQHF. DNA for the CDR3: TGTGCCAGCAGTGCCGGAGGAGGGACGAATCAGCCCCAGCATTTT.

CDR3 sequence: CASSYSRADRGREQYF. The CDR3 bases are TGTGCCAGCAGTTACTCGAGGGCCGACAGGGGGCGAGAGCAGTACTTC. The rearrangement uses TRBV6-5 and TRBJ2-7; 10 positions agree with TRBD1. CDR1 and CDR2 from the germline V gene are MNHEY and SVGAGI. The CDR3 covers 16 residues. The trim removed 0 bases at V and 7 bases at J, leaving 9 bases unmatched.

This chain links TRBV5-4 with TRBJ2-5; TRBD2 is a possible D gene (5 bases). Germline V gene data show CDR1 as SGHNT and CDR2 as YYREEE (reference sequence). Trimming removed 2 bases at V and 0 bases at J, with 5 bases between. The CDR3 runs 13 residues. This CDR3 reads CASSFGNQETQYF. The CDR3 DNA reads as TGTGCCAGCAGCTTCGGGAACCAAGAGACCCAGTACTTC.

The gene calls are TRBV7-8 and TRBJ1-5; D is undetermined. Germline loops: CDR1 SGHVS, CDR2 FQNEAQ. V was clipped by 1 base and J by 9 bases, with 10 bases between them. The CDR3 covers 13 residues. In DNA form, the CDR3 reads TGTGCCAGCAGCTTAGGGGTTGGGAGGCCCCAGCATTTT. Translating it yields CASSLGVGRPQHF.

The V and J genes are TRBV15 and TRBJ2-7, with 8 positions matching TRBD1. The trim removed 5 bases at V and 5 bases at J, leaving 5 bases unmatched. The CDR3 has 13 residues. CDR1 is LNHNV, CDR2 YYDKDF, per germline (reference sequence). The DNA of the CDR3 is TGTGCCACCAGCGGAGGACAGGGCAACGAGCAGTACTTC. This sequence encodes CATSGGQGNEQYF.

This chain joins TRBV5-1 and TRBJ1-5, with 8 bases lining up with TRBD1. Germline V lookup: CDR1 SGHRS, CDR2 YFSETQ. This CDR3 is built from 14 residues. V lost 0 bases to trimming and J lost 5 bases; unmatched junction nucleotides: 1. CDR3 amino acids: CASSLGQGYQPQHF. As DNA, the CDR3 is TGCGCCAGCAGCTTGGGACAGGGGTATCAGCCCCAGCATTTT.

The rearrangement joins TRBV3-1 (or the pseudogene TRBV3-2) to TRBJ2-5; TRBD1 might be the D (6 bases). With 0 bases removed from V and 5 bases from J, the gap between germline ends came to 13 bases. The CDR3 loop spans 15 amino acids. Germline loops: CDR1 LGHDT, CDR2 YNNKEL (reference sequence). This CDR3 is CASSQDGTRGETQYF. The DNA for the CDR3 is TGTGCCAGCAGCCAAGATGGGACCAGGGGTGAGACCCAGTACTTC.

This rearrangement joins TRBV9 to TRBJ2-7; 13 positions match TRBD2. The CDR3 runs to 16 residues. With 4 bases clipped from V and 2 bases from J, the junction kept 6 bases outside the gene matches. Germline CDR1 and CDR2: SGDLS and YYNGEE. In DNA, the CDR3 is TGTGCCAGCAGCCCCCGACTAGCGGGGGGTACCTACGAGCAGTACTTC. It yields the protein CASSPRLAGGTYEQYF.

This chain links TRBV6-6 with TRBJ1-1; D gene uncertain. The CDR3 loop spans 12 amino acids. With 6 bases removed from V and 0 bases from J, the gap between germline ends came to 5 bases. CDR1 MNHNY and CDR2 SVGAGI come from the germline V gene (reference sequence). Here the CDR3 DNA reads TGTGCCAGCAGACACCTGAACACTGAAGCTTTCTTT. Protein product: CASRHLNTEAFF.

This clone showed up just a few times. The J gene is TRBJ1-1, the V gene TRBV7-9; D call uncertain. The V gene lost 1 base and the J gene lost 1 base, with 10 bases spanning the gap. Germline V gene sequence: CDR1 SEHNR, CDR2 FQNEAQ (reference sequence). This CDR3 comprises 15 residues. For the CDR3, the DNA is TGTGCCAGCAGCTTAGATTTTTCGGGGAACACTGAAGCTTTCTTT. It codes for CASSLDFSGNTEAFF.